These 17 T cell receptor beta chains were sequenced from one sample in a study of shared clonotypes between healthy human individuals. Some clones are missing from TCRdb's copy, which holds only in-frame ones; the method was immunoSEQ multiplex PCR. The table includes more than 2 million clones, under 97% detected once. The sequenced sample consisted of naive CD4+ T cells sorted from blood. Subset denoted: CD45RA+ positively selected. Receptors were obtained from a man younger than 35 in good health.

Only one count was recorded for this clone. The rearrangement joins TRBV5-1 to TRBJ2-3, with unresolved D. The ends were cut back, 1 base at V and 1 base at J, with 7 bases in the middle. This CDR3 contains 14 residues. CDR1 and CDR2 from the germline V gene are SGHRS and YFSETQ. The CDR3 DNA reads TGCGCCAGCAGCTTGAGGCCACGCACAGATACGCAGTATTTT. Residues: CASSLRPRTDTQYF.

V gene TRBV19 combines with J gene TRBJ1-6, with D unresolved. V lost 7 bases and J lost 7, with 11 bases in between. The CDR3 spans 13 residues. Germline assignment: CDR1 LNHDA and CDR2 SQIVND (reference sequence). CDR3 nucleotide sequence: TGTGCCAGTAAAGAATCGACGAATTCACCCCTCCACTTT. Translated, it gives CASKESTNSPLHF.

The chain employs TRBV2 and TRBJ2-1; the match to TRBD2 covers 11 bases. The germline CDR1 and CDR2 sequences are SNHLY and FYNNEI. The CDR3 contains 18 residues. The ends lost 1 base at V and 6 bases at J; junction bases unmatched: 11. This CDR3 reads CASSEGLAGGLNLNEQFF. In DNA, the CDR3 is TGTGCCAGCAGTGAAGGGCTAGCGGGGGGACTTAATCTCAATGAGCAGTTCTTC.

The chain recombines TRBV11-2 with TRBJ1-1, with a tentative D call TRBD1 (5 bases). The germline gives CDR1 SGHAT, CDR2 FQNNGV. The CDR3 is 13 amino acids. V shed 5 bases and J shed 10 bases, with 17 bases lying between them. The DNA of the CDR3 is TGTGCCAGCAGCGCCCATTCCGGGGGTGGAGCTTTCTTT. Its translation: CASSAHSGGGAFF.

V and J are TRBV27 and TRBJ2-7; D is perhaps TRBD2 (6 bases). The V gene's germline CDR1 is MNHEY and CDR2 SMNVEV (reference sequence). CDR3 length equals 16 residues. Trimming shortened V by 3 bases and J by 1 base, and 16 bases separated the two germline ends. The CDR3: CASSLFGTVGSYEQYF. The DNA of the CDR3 is TGTGCCAGCAGTTTGTTTGGGACTGTCGGATCCTACGAGCAGTACTTC.

CDR3 sequence reads: CAWSVGGTDTDTQYF. CDR3 in DNA: TGTGCCTGGAGTGTAGGAGGGACGGACACAGATACGCAGTATTTT. This chain uses TRBV30 with TRBJ2-3, with D maybe TRBD2 (6 bases). The V end lost 0 bases, the J end lost 2 bases, and 12 bases lay between the germline ends. CDR1 is GTSNPN, CDR2 SVGIG, per germline (reference sequence). This CDR3 region has 15 residues. Combining the CDR3 with reference TRBV30 and TRBJ2-3 gives the whole variable domain SQTIHQWPATLVQPVGSPLSLECTVEGTSNPNLYWYRQAAGRGLQLLFYSVGIGQISSEVPQNLSASRPQDRQFILSSKKLLLSDSGFYLCAWSVGGTDTDTQYFGPGTRLTVL.

J is TRBJ2-5 and V is TRBV5-1, with 14 bases identical to TRBD2. The germline CDR1 and CDR2 sequences are SGHRS and YFSETQ. The CDR3 totals 18 residues. V gave up 3 bases and J gave up 5 bases; unmatched junction bases: 12. DNA of the CDR3: TGCGCCAGCAGCTCGGGACTAGCGGGAGTCGGTTCGGGTGAGACCCAGTACTTC. It is translated as CASSSGLAGVGSGETQYF.

This clone was picked up one time. This chain connects TRBV6-5 to TRBJ1-2, with TRBD1 matching over 8 bases. The germline CDR1 and CDR2 sequences are MNHEY and SVGAGI. V was clipped by 2 bases and J by 6 bases; unmatched bases: 5. CDR3 length equals 14 residues. CDR3 protein: CASSYLDRENGYTF. The CDR3 DNA is TGTGCCAGCAGTTACCTGGACAGGGAGAATGGCTACACCTTC.

This chain joins TRBV5-1 and TRBJ2-3; 8 bases are shared with TRBD1. J gave up 6 bases and V 3 bases, and 6 bases lay outside the gene matches. The V gene's germline CDR1 is SGHRS and CDR2 YFSETQ. The CDR3 sequence is 14 residues long. As DNA, the CDR3 is TGCGCCAGCAGCTACGGACAGGGTAGCGATACGCAGTATTTT. This codes for CASSYGQGSDTQYF. Complete variable domain (other parts from reference TRBV5-1 and TRBJ2-3): KAGVTQTPRYLIKTRGQQVTLSCSPISGHRSVSWYQQTPGQGLQFLFEYFSETQRNKGNFPGRFSGRQFSNSRSEMNVSTLELGDSALYLCASSYGQGSDTQYFGPGTRLTVL.

The chain carries TRBV4-1 and TRBJ2-6; possible D gene TRBD1, 6 bases. V lost 1 base and J 0 bases, leaving 13 bases between the germline ends. The germline CDR1 and CDR2 sequences are MGHRA and YSYEKL. CDR3 length: 18 residues. The CDR3 region is CASSQVSGADSGANVLTF. The CDR3, as DNA: TGCGCCAGCAGCCAAGTGTCAGGGGCGGACTCTGGGGCCAACGTCCTGACTTTC.

A word on this clone: Other DNA sequences in this specimen translate into the identical CDR3. V is TRBV19 and J is TRBJ2-7, with a weak D call TRBD2 (6 bases). V was clipped by 6 bases and J by 0 bases, with 12 bases between them. The CDR3 length is 14 residues. From germline, CDR1 is LNHDA and CDR2 SQIVND (reference sequence). DNA of the CDR3: TGTGCCAGTAGGGGAGGAAGGGGCTCCTACGAGCAGTACTTC. Protein product: CASRGGRGSYEQYF.

The count of this clone is one. This chain links TRBV19 with TRBJ2-7, with a tentative D call TRBD2 (6 bases). Trimming stripped 5 bases from V and 0 bases from J, with 17 bases between. There are 16 residues in the CDR3. From germline, CDR1 is LNHDA and CDR2 SQIVND (reference sequence). The CDR3 DNA sequence: TGTGCCAGTAGTTCGCAAGCGGGCATCAGCTCCTACGAGCAGTACTTC. It translates to CASSSQAGISSYEQYF. Full variable domain (rest looked up from reference TRBV19 and TRBJ2-7): DGGITQSPKYLFRKEGQNVTLSCEQNLNHDAMYWYRQDPGQGLRLIYYSQIVNDFQKGDIAEGYSVSREKKESFPLTVTSAQKNPTAFYLCASSSQAGISSYEQYFGPGTRLTVT.

This clone was detected only a few times. Here the CDR3 reads CASSLRGPTNYGYTF. In DNA form, the CDR3 reads TGTGCCAGCAGCTTACGGGGACCTACTAACTATGGCTACACCTTC. This rearrangement joins TRBV7-2 to TRBJ1-2; maybe TRBD1 (5 bases). Between the trimmed V and J ends, which lost 2 bases and 0 bases, there was a span of 10 bases. CDR1 is SGHTA, CDR2 FQGNSA, per germline. This CDR3 has 15 residues.

The chain joins TRBV10-3 to TRBJ2-7; 11 bases are shared with TRBD2. The CDR3 is 15 amino acids. The trim removed 7 bases at V and 0 bases at J, leaving 5 bases unmatched. Germline V gene data show CDR1 as ENHRY and CDR2 as SYGVKD. In DNA, the CDR3 is TGTGCCATCACTCCCGGGACTAGCGGCTCCTACGAGCAGTACTTC. Translated: CAITPGTSGSYEQYF.

About this clone: The sample holds other DNA sequences that translate to the same CDR3. V and J are TRBV27 and TRBJ2-6; TRBD2 might be the D (5 bases). Germline CDR1 reads MNHEY; CDR2 reads SMNVEV (reference sequence). Trimming removed 2 bases at V and 4 bases at J, with 9 bases between. The CDR3 loop spans 15 amino acids. CDR3 residues: CASSLEGTGANVLTF. DNA for the CDR3: TGTGCCAGCAGTTTAGAGGGTACGGGGGCCAACGTCCTGACTTTC.

This chain joins TRBV7-9 and TRBJ2-1; D ambiguous. This CDR3 region has 15 residues. In germline, CDR1 is SEHNR, CDR2 FQNEAQ (reference sequence). The ends were cut back, 1 base at V and 7 bases at J, with 14 bases in the middle. Here the CDR3 reads CASSLGLPGENEQFF. CDR3 coding DNA: TGTGCCAGCAGCTTAGGTCTTCCTGGAGAGAATGAGCAGTTCTTC.

Turning to this clone: This CDR3 is also generated by other DNA sequences in the sample. The rearrangement uses TRBV18 and TRBJ2-5; D may be TRBD1 or TRBD2 (5 bases each). Germline lookup yields CDR1 KGHSH and CDR2 LQKENI. V lost 4 bases, J lost 0 bases, and 6 bases lay in between. The CDR3 has 13 residues. The CDR3 is CASSRGNQETQYF. CDR3 in DNA: TGTGCCAGCTCACGGGGGAACCAAGAGACCCAGTACTTC.